The next 11 T cell receptor beta chains were all read from a single sample in a study of shared clonotypes between healthy human individuals. Assay used: immunoSEQ multiplex PCR; TCRdb lists only in-frame clones, some missing. Of 1,500,000 or so clones in the sample, approximately 98.5% are singletons; the top ten hold around 0.33%. The sample was naive CD4+ T cells sorted from blood. Indicated subset: CD45RA+ positively selected. These receptors all stem from a man aged 30 to 45 in good health.

J is TRBJ2-5 and V is TRBV5-4, with a weak D call TRBD2 (5 bases). CDR3 length equals 13 residues. CDR1 is SGHNT and CDR2 is YYREEE in the germline V gene (reference sequence). V lost 3 bases, J lost 5 bases, and 11 bases lay in between. The DNA of the CDR3 is TGTGCCAGCAGCTCCACTAGGCCGGAGACCCAGTACTTC. It specifies CASSSTRPETQYF. The full variable domain, rest sourced from reference TRBV5-4 and TRBJ2-5, is ETGVTQSPTHLIKTRGQQVTLRCSSQSGHNTVSWYQQALGQGPQFIFQYYREEENGRGNFPPRFSGLQFPNYSSELNVNALELDDSALYLCASSSTRPETQYFGPGTRLLVL.

This chain connects TRBV5-1 to TRBJ2-1; the D is unclear. CDR1 and CDR2 from the germline V gene are SGHRS and YFSETQ. CDR3 size: 12 residues. Trimming shortened V by 1 base and J by 5 bases, and 4 bases separated the two germline ends. The CDR3 sequence is CASSLLNNEQFF. In DNA, the CDR3 is TGCGCCAGCAGCTTGCTTAACAATGAGCAGTTCTTC.

The chain combines TRBV6-5 with TRBJ2-3, with unresolved D. The CDR3 loop spans 11 amino acids. Germline V gene sequence: CDR1 MNHEY, CDR2 SVGAGI. Trimming stripped 4 bases from V and 6 bases from J, with 5 bases between. CDR3 sequence (DNA): TGTGCCAGCAGTTCCGGGGATACGCAGTATTTT. It translates to CASSSGDTQYF.

The chain combines TRBV7-3 with TRBJ2-5; tentative D call: TRBD1 (5 bases). CDR3 length: 16 residues. The V and J ends lost 2 bases and 1 base respectively, with 14 bases between them. Germline values: CDR1 SGHTA, CDR2 FQGTGA. The CDR3 spells CASSLSPGNGQETQYF. In DNA, the CDR3 is TGTGCCAGCAGCTTATCGCCAGGGAACGGCCAAGAGACCCAGTACTTC.

This sequence joins TRBV4-1 and TRBJ2-5; 9 bases agree with TRBD2. J gave up 4 bases and V 1 base, and 4 bases lay outside the gene matches. This CDR3 spans 15 amino acids. Germline CDR1 MGHRA, CDR2 YSYEKL. The CDR3 nucleotides are TGCGCCAGCAGCCAAGTGGGACTAGCAAGAGAGACCCAGTACTTC. It codes for CASSQVGLARETQYF.

The chain uses TRBV5-1 and TRBJ2-1; 7 positions agree with TRBD2. Germline CDR1 is SGHRS and CDR2 is YFSETQ. This CDR3 spans 14 amino acids. Trimming cost V 0 bases and J 8 bases; bases outside gene matches: 5. The CDR3 protein is CASSLETSLDEQFF. The DNA for the CDR3 is TGCGCCAGCAGCTTGGAGACTAGCCTCGATGAGCAGTTCTTC.

The genes are TRBV9 and TRBJ1-2, with a tentative D call TRBD1 (5 bases). Germline lookup yields CDR1 SGDLS and CDR2 YYNGEE. CDR3 length: 17 residues. The ends were cut back, 0 bases at V and 0 bases at J, with 15 bases in the middle. In DNA, the CDR3 is TGTGCCAGCAGCGTAGGAACCCAGACAGCATCTAACTATGGCTACACCTTC. Translating gives CASSVGTQTASNYGYTF.

V usage is TRBV15 and J usage is TRBJ2-1; 11 bases map to TRBD2. The germline V gene has CDR1 LNHNV and CDR2 YYDKDF (reference sequence). After removal of 2 bases from V and 9 bases from J, the junction contained 3 bases not matched to a gene. The CDR3 extends over 14 amino acids. The CDR3 DNA follows: TGTGCCACCAGCAGACCCGGGACTAGCGGTGAGCAGTTCTTC. Translating gives CATSRPGTSGEQFF.

The CDR3 coding sequence is TGCGCCAGCACCCGAACGGGGGCCCACACAGATACGCAGTATTTT. It is translated as CASTRTGAHTDTQYF. The chain uses TRBV5-1 and TRBJ2-3, with D perhaps being TRBD1 or TRBD2 (6 bases each). Germline V lookup: CDR1 SGHRS, CDR2 YFSETQ. The length of the CDR3 is 15 residues. V shed 6 bases and J shed 2 bases, with 16 bases lying between them.

The chain couples TRBV19 to TRBJ2-2; 11 bases match TRBD2. V lost 0 bases, J lost 5 bases, and 2 bases stayed unmatched. The CDR3 runs 16 residues. Germline lookup yields CDR1 LNHDA and CDR2 SQIVND (reference sequence). The CDR3 sequence is CASSIERLAGTGELFF. The CDR3 nucleotides are TGTGCCAGTAGTATAGAAAGACTAGCGGGGACCGGGGAGCTGTTTTTT.

The rearrangement joins TRBV6-1 to TRBJ2-2; D uncertain. Per germline, CDR1 MNHNS and CDR2 SASEGT. Trimming took 4 bases from V and 0 from J, leaving 15 bases between them. This CDR3 spans 17 amino acids. CDR3 DNA: TGTGCCAGCAGTGCAATTCGTCGTGCAGCGAACACCGGGGAGCTGTTTTTT. Its translation is CASSAIRRAANTGELFF.